The clone carrying this TCR beta chain was recorded a few times. This entry belongs to a study of T cells in Graves' hyperthyroidism and ophthalmopathy. Study context: Peripheral blood draws took place at initial diagnosis, ahead of any treatment.

Researchers took RNA transcripts and amplified the TCR beta CDR3 regions from them. Researchers ran a first-round RT-PCR on the TCR CDR3 using the HTBI primer set. From the multiplex PCR reads, TCRdb called clonotypes with MiXCR, one entry per CDR3 protein. Found here are around 300,000 distinct CDR3 sequences, roughly 22% of them singletons; the top ten hold about 60%. The origin of this receptor is a man aged 25-45 years with Graves' ophthalmopathy. The sample was blood.

The CDR3, as DNA: TGTGCCAGCAGTTTCTACGGGGAGCTGTTTTTT. Its translation is CASSFYGELFF. The genes are TRBV28 and TRBJ2-2; D is unresolved. CDR3 length equals 11 residues. In germline, CDR1 is MDHEN, CDR2 SYDVKM. Trimming pared 3 bases from V and 7 bases from J, leaving 3 bases between.